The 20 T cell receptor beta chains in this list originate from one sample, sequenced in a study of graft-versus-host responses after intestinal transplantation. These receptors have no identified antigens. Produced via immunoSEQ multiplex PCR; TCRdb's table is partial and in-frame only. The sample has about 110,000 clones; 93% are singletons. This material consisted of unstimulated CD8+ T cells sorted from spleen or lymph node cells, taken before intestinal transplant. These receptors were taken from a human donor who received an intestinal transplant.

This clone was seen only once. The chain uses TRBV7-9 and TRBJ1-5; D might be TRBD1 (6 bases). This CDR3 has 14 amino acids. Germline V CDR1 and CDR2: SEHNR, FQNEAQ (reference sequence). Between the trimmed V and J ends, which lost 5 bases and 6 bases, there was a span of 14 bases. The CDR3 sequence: CASSPGGRGQPQHF. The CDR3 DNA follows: TGTGCCAGCAGCCCGGGGGGCCGTGGTCAGCCCCAGCATTTT.

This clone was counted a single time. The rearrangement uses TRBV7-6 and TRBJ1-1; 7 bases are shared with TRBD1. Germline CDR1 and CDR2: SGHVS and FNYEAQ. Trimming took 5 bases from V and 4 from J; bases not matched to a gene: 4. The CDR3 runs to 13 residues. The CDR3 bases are TGTGCCAGCAGCGAAGGGACAGCCACTGAAGCTTTCTTT. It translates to CASSEGTATEAFF.

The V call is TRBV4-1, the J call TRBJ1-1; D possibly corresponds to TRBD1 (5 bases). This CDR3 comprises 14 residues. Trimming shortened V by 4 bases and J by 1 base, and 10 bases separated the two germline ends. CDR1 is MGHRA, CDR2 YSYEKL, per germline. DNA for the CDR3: TGCGCCAGCAGCCGGGGAGACAGGAACACTGAAGCTTTCTTT. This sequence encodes CASSRGDRNTEAFF.

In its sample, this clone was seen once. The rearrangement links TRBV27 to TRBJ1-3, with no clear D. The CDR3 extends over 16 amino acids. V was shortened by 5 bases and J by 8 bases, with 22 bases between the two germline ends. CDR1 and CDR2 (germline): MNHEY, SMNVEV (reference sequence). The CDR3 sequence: CASSPKLKGRDDTIYF. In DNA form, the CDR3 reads TGTGCCAGCAGTCCAAAACTCAAGGGTAGGGATGACACCATATATTTT.

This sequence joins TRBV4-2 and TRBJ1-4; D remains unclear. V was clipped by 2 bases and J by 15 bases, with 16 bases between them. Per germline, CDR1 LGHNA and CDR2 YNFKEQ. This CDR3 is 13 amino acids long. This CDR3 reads CASSQKTSARVFF. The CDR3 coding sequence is TGTGCCAGCAGCCAAAAAACTTCAGCTCGGGTGTTTTTT.

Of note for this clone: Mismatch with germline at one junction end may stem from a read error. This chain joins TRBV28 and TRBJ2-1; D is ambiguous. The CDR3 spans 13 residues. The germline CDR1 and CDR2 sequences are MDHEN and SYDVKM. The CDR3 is CASSLSSYTEQFF. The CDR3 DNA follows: TGTGCCAGCAGTTTGAGCTCTTACACTGAGCAGTTCTTC.

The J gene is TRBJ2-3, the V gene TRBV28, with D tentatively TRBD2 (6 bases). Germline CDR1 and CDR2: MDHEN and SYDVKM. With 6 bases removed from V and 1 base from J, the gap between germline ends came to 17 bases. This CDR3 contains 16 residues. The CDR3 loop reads CASRPPTWGGTDTQYF. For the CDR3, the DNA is TGTGCCAGCAGACCTCCCACCTGGGGGGGCACAGATACGCAGTATTTT.

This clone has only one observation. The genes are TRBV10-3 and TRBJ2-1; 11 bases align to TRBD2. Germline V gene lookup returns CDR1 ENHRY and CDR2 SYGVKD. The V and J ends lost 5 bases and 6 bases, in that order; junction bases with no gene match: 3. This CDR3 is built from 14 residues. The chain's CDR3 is CAISSSGRSNEQFF. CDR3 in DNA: TGTGCCATCAGTTCTAGCGGGAGGTCCAATGAGCAGTTCTTC.

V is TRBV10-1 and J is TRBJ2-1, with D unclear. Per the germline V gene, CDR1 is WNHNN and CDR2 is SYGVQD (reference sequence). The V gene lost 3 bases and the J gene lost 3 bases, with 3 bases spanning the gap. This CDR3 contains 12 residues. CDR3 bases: TGCGCCAGCAGTGACGACTACAATGAGCAGTTCTTC. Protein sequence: CASSDDYNEQFF.

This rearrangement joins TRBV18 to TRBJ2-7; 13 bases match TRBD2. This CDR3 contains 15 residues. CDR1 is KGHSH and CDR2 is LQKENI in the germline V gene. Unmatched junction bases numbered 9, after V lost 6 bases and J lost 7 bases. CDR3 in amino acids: CASSRGTSGVLEQYF. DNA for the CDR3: TGTGCCAGCTCGCGTGGGACTAGCGGGGTCTTGGAGCAGTACTTC.

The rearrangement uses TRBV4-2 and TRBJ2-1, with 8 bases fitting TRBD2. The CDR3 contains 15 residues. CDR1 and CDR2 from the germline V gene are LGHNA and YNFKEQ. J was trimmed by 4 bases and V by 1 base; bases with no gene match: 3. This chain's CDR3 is CASSQGLAPYNEQFF. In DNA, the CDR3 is TGTGCCAGCAGCCAAGGACTAGCGCCTTACAATGAGCAGTTCTTC.

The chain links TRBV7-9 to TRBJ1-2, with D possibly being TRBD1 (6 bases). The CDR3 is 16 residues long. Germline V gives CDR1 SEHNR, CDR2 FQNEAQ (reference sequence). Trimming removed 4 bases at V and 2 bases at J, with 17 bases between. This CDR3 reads CASSYIGGGANYGYTF. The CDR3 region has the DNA TGTGCCAGCAGCTATATAGGAGGGGGGGCAAACTATGGCTACACCTTC.

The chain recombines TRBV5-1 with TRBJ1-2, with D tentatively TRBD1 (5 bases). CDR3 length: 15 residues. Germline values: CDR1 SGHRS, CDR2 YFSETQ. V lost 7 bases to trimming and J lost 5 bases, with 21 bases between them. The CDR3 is CASGGLRDGLYGYTF. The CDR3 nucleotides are TGCGCCAGCGGCGGGTTACGGGACGGCTTATATGGCTACACCTTC.

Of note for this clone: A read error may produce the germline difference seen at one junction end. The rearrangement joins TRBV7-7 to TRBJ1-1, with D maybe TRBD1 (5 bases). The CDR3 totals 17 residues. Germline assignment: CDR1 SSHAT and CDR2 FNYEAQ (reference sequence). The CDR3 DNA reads TGTGCTAGCAACCCGGTACCGGCAGGGACTTTAGTCACTGAAGCTTTCTTT. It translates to CASNPVPAGTLVTEAFF.

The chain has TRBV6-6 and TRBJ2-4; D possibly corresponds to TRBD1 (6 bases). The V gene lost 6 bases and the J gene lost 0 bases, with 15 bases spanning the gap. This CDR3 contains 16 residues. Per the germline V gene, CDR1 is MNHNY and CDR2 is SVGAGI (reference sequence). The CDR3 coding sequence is TGTGCCAGCAGCCTTCTGGGACAAAAAGCCAAAAACATTCAGTACTTC. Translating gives CASSLLGQKAKNIQYF.

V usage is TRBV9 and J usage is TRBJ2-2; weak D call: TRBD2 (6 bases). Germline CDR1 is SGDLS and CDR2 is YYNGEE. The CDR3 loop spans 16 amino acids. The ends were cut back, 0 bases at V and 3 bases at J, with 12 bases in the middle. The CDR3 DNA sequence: TGTGCCAGCAGCGTAGTCGGAGGGAGATACACCGGGGAGCTGTTTTTT. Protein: CASSVVGGRYTGELFF.

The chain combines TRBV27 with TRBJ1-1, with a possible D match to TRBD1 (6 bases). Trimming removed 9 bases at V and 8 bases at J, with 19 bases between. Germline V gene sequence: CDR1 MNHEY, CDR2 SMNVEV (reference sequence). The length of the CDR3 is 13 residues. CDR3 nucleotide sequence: TGTGCCAGTTCGGACAGTGGGGACCCCGAAGCTTTCTTT. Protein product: CASSDSGDPEAFF.

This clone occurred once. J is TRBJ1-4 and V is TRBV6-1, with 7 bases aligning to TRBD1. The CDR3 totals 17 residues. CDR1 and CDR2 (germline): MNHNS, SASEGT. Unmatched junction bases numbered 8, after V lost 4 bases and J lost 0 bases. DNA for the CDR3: TGTGCCAGCAGTGCGACAGGGTTAGGGGCAACTAATGAAAAACTGTTTTTT. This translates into CASSATGLGATNEKLFF.

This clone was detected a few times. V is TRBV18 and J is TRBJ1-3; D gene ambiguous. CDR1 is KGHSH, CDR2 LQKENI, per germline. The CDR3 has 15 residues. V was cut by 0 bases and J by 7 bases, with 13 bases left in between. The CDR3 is CASSPPDTGWNTIYF. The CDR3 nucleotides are TGTGCCAGCTCACCACCGGATACGGGTTGGAACACCATATATTTT. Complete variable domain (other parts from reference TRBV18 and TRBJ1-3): NAGVMQNPRHLVRRRGQEARLRCSPMKGHSHVYWYRQLPEEGLKFMVYLQKENIIDESGMPKERFSAEFPKEGPSILRIQQVVRGDSAAYFCASSPPDTGWNTIYFGEGSWLTVV.

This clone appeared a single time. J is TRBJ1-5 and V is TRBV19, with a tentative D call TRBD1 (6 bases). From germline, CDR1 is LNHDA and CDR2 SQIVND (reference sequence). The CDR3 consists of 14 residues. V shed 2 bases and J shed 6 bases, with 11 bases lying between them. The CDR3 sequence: CASSISGVGQPQHF. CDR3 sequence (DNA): TGTGCCAGTAGTATATCAGGGGTGGGTCAGCCCCAGCATTTT.